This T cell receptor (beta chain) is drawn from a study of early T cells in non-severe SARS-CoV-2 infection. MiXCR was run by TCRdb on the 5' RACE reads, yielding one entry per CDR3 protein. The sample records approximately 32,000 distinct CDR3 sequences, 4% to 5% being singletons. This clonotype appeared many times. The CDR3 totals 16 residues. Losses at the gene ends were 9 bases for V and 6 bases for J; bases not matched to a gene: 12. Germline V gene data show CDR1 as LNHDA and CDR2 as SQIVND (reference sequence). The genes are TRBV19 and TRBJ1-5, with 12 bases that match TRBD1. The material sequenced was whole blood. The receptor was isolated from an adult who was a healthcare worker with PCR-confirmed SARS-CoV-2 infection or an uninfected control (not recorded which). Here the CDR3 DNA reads TGTGCCAGCCAGGGGACAGGGGGCTTCTTCATTCAGCCCCAGCATTTT. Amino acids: CASQGTGGFFIQPQHF.